These 11 T cell receptor beta chains originate from one sample sequenced in a study of blood T cell repertoires in COVID-19. The data were produced by immunoSEQ multiplex PCR, yet TCRdb's version contains in-frame clones alone and is incomplete. The data show 200,000 or so clones, around 81% seen once. The sample taken for sequencing was PBMCs or T cells enriched from blood (not recorded which). Source of these receptors: a man in his forties who had recovered from COVID-19.

The chain employs TRBV3-1 (or the pseudogene TRBV3-2) and TRBJ1-4; D is uncertain. The V gene lost 4 bases and the J gene lost 14 bases, with 14 bases spanning the gap. Per germline, CDR1 LGHDT and CDR2 YNNKEL (reference sequence). CDR3 length: 12 amino acids. CDR3 loop: CASSPFPGKLFF. CDR3 nucleotides: TGTGCCAGCAGCCCATTTCCCGGGAAGCTGTTTTTT.

This rearrangement joins TRBV15 to TRBJ2-7; TRBD1 matches at 7 bases. This CDR3 contains 14 residues. Trimming at V came to 5 bases and at J to 7 bases, leaving 11 bases not matched to a gene. In germline, CDR1 is LNHNV, CDR2 YYDKDF (reference sequence). CDR3 DNA: TGTGCCACCAGCCGCGGTCAGTCAGGGGGTGAGCAGTACTTC. Translating gives CATSRGQSGGEQYF.

The J gene is TRBJ1-2, the V gene TRBV4-1, with 7 positions matching TRBD1. This CDR3 is built from 16 residues. Germline lookup yields CDR1 MGHRA and CDR2 YSYEKL. Trimming at V came to 1 base and at J to 1 base, leaving 6 bases not matched to a gene. The chain's CDR3 is CASSQGPGQDNYGYTF. The CDR3 DNA reads as TGCGCCAGCAGCCAAGGTCCCGGACAGGATAACTATGGCTACACCTTC.

V usage is TRBV5-1 and J usage is TRBJ2-6; TRBD2 might be the D (5 bases). The CDR3 contains 14 residues. From germline, CDR1 is SGHRS and CDR2 YFSETQ. Trimming stripped 5 bases from V and 0 bases from J, with 6 bases between. Here the CDR3 DNA reads TGCGCCAGCAGGGCGGGCTCTGGGGCCAACGTCCTGACTTTC. Protein sequence: CASRAGSGANVLTF. Full variable domain (rest looked up from reference TRBV5-1 and TRBJ2-6): KAGVTQTPRYLIKTRGQQVTLSCSPISGHRSVSWYQQTPGQGLQFLFEYFSETQRNKGNFPGRFSGRQFSNSRSEMNVSTLELGDSALYLCASRAGSGANVLTFGAGSRLTVL.

The genes are TRBV4-1 and TRBJ2-1, with D perhaps matching TRBD1 (5 bases). V lost 4 bases and J lost 9, with 13 bases in between. Germline CDR1 MGHRA, CDR2 YSYEKL. The CDR3 has 13 residues. Here the CDR3 reads CASSPEGDGEQFF. CDR3 in DNA: TGCGCCAGCAGCCCCGAAGGGGATGGTGAGCAGTTCTTC.

The rearrangement joins TRBV27 to TRBJ1-2, with 7 bases identical to TRBD1. The V gene end was trimmed by 0 bases and the J gene end by 4 bases; junction bases not matched to a gene: 11. Germline CDR1 MNHEY, CDR2 SMNVEV (reference sequence). This CDR3 region has 17 residues. In nucleotides, the CDR3 is TGTGCCAGCAGTTTATCCCCCAGCAGGGGGATCTCCTATGGCTACACCTTC. Translating gives CASSLSPSRGISYGYTF.

CDR3 DNA sequence: TGTGCCTGGAACTCCGGGACAGGTCGATCTCCCCTCCACTTT. It is translated as CAWNSGTGRSPLHF. V and J are TRBV30 and TRBJ1-6; 8 bases match TRBD1. This CDR3 comprises 14 residues. The junction had 12 bases not matched to a gene; V was cut back by 4 bases and J by 13 bases. The germline gives CDR1 GTSNPN, CDR2 SVGIG (reference sequence).

The V call is TRBV7-2, the J call TRBJ1-6; unclear D gene. The CDR3 spans 15 residues. CDR1 SGHTA and CDR2 FQGNSA come from the germline V gene. Trimming removed 4 bases at V and 5 bases at J, with 12 bases between. CDR3 sequence reads: CASSSRRDNNSPLHF. The CDR3 region has the DNA TGTGCCAGCAGCTCCCGGCGAGACAATAATTCACCCCTCCACTTT.

The chain is built from TRBV6-6 and TRBJ1-1; D not resolved. The CDR3 covers 14 residues. The V gene lost 3 bases and the J gene lost 0 bases, with 8 bases spanning the gap. Germline V gene sequence: CDR1 MNHNY, CDR2 SVGAGI (reference sequence). Here the CDR3 reads CASSYPEMNTEAFF. The CDR3 region has the DNA TGTGCCAGCAGTTATCCAGAAATGAACACTGAAGCTTTCTTT.

The gene calls are TRBV15 and TRBJ1-2; weak D call: TRBD1 (6 bases). V lost 4 bases and J lost 3, with 12 bases in between. Germline loops: CDR1 LNHNV, CDR2 YYDKDF (reference sequence). The CDR3 is made up of 14 amino acids. The CDR3 DNA sequence: TGTGCCACCAGCACCACAGGGAGTGACTATGGCTACACCTTC. This sequence encodes CATSTTGSDYGYTF.

The CDR3 loop is CASVAGSSYEQYF. CDR3 nucleotides: TGTGCCAGCGTCGCGGGGAGCTCCTACGAGCAGTACTTC. The rearrangement links TRBV2 to TRBJ2-7, with D possibly TRBD2 on 6 matching bases. The germline CDR1 and CDR2 sequences are SNHLY and FYNNEI. Trimming stripped 8 bases from V and 0 bases from J, with 11 bases between. The CDR3 has 13 amino acids.